This paragraph reports one T cell receptor (beta chain). Its antigen is unidentified. Between the trimmed V and J ends, which lost 0 bases and 5 bases, there was a span of 10 bases. The V gene's germline CDR1 is LGHNA and CDR2 YNFKEQ. CDR3 length: 14 residues. The data belong to a study of blood T cells in healthy people across ages. On the study more broadly: Every two T cells gave about one barcoded beta molecule via template switching.

Primers used in a second PCR of about 7 to 12 cycles were a sample-barcoded 5' primer and a J-beta primer mix. TCRdb used MiXCR to reprocess the 5' RACE reads, holding one entry per CDR3 protein. Here the sample spans 1,500,000 or so distinct CDR3 sequences, 45% to 70% being singletons. Broader study findings: Long-lived and aged donors differed, with more naive CD4+ cells and higher diversity in the long-lived. Roughly linear age-related decline in beta diversity appeared, significant by age 40.

Per sample, at least 5 micrograms of total RNA were extracted. This TCR came from a man younger than 35 in good health. The specimen was blood. The chain joins TRBV4-2 to TRBJ1-2; D gene uncertain. The CDR3 reads CASSQEVRVYGYTF. In nucleotides, the CDR3 is TGTGCCAGCAGCCAAGAAGTGAGAGTTTATGGCTACACCTTC.